The 20 T cell receptor beta chains reported below all come from one sample, sequenced in a study of blood T cell repertoires in COVID-19 (dated by TCRdb to 2019 to 2021). The library was produced with the immunoSEQ multiplex PCR assay. In TCRdb, the immuneACCESS table is reduced to in-frame sequences with V and J assigned. These tables do not hold every clone; where another copy was compared, an unresolved V gene accounts for under half, and the others remain unexplained. The sample data list hundreds of thousands of clones, and approximately 88% of these were observed just once. The top ten hold 7.5% to 9.5% of the sample. Material for sequencing was peripheral blood. Every receptor here comes from a woman aged 50 to 60 with COVID-19, enrolled during active disease.

The genes are TRBV5-5 and TRBJ1-4, with 8 bases lining up with TRBD1. The germline V gene has CDR1 SGHKS and CDR2 YYEKEE (reference sequence). The CDR3 contains 15 residues. V lost 4 bases to trimming and J lost 6 bases; unmatched junction nucleotides: 8. For the CDR3, the DNA is TGTGCCAGCAGCCGACAGGGGTCGGCAGATGAAAAACTGTTTTTT. Protein sequence: CASSRQGSADEKLFF.

The chain couples TRBV12-5 to TRBJ2-7; TRBD1 aligns across 9 bases. CDR1 is LGHNT and CDR2 is FRNRAP in the germline V gene. V dropped 7 bases and J dropped 1; count of bases not matched to a gene: 5. This CDR3 is 14 amino acids long. CDR3 in DNA: TGTGCTAGTGCTGCGACAGGGGGTTCCTACGAGCAGTACTTC. Translated: CASAATGGSYEQYF. The entire variable domain, with the rest obtained from reference TRBV12-5 and TRBJ2-7, is as follows: DARVTQTPRHKVTEMGQEVTMRCQPILGHNTVFWYRQTMMQGLELLAYFRNRAPLDDSGMPKDRFSAEMPDATLATLKIQPSEPRDSAVYFCASAATGGSYEQYFGPGTRLTVT.

J is TRBJ2-3 and V is TRBV7-9; 7 bases are a match to TRBD2. V lost 5 bases and J lost 2; bases outside the gene matches: 13. Germline V gene data show CDR1 as SEHNR and CDR2 as FQNEAQ (reference sequence). CDR3 length: 17 amino acids. As DNA, the CDR3 is TGTGCCAGCAGCCTAGGCCGTTTTCTAGCGGCCACAGATACGCAGTATTTT. Residues: CASSLGRFLAATDTQYF. Full variable domain (outside the CDR3, taken from reference TRBV7-9 and TRBJ2-3): DTGVSQNPRHKITKRGQNVTFRCDPISEHNRLYWYRQTLGQGPEFLTYFQNEAQLEKSRLLSDRFSAERPKGSFSTLEIQRTEQGDSAMYLCASSLGRFLAATDTQYFGPGTRLTVL.

The rearrangement links TRBV29-1 to TRBJ2-1; D call uncertain. With 3 bases removed from V and 6 bases from J, the gap between germline ends came to 18 bases. Germline V gene lookup returns CDR1 SQVTM and CDR2 ANQGSEA. The length of the CDR3 is 15 residues. The CDR3 bases are TGCAGCGTTGACTCGGCCAGATTTACGGGCAATGAGCAGTTCTTC. Its protein product is CSVDSARFTGNEQFF.

This sequence joins TRBV5-5 and TRBJ2-5, with TRBD2 as a possible D gene (6 bases). V dropped 0 bases and J dropped 6 bases, with 15 bases sitting between them. The CDR3 loop spans 15 amino acids. Germline assignment: CDR1 SGHKS and CDR2 YYEKEE (reference sequence). In DNA form, the CDR3 reads TGTGCCAGCAGCTTGGCGGGGGACGGTTTTAAGACCCAGTACTTC. This gives the protein CASSLAGDGFKTQYF.

In its sample, this clone was seen once. The chain has TRBV9 and TRBJ1-2, with 9 nucleotides matching TRBD1. The CDR3 consists of 15 residues. J was trimmed by 4 bases and V by 4 bases; bases with no gene match: 8. Germline loops: CDR1 SGDLS, CDR2 YYNGEE. CDR3 in DNA: TGTGCCAGCAGCCCGGGACAGGGAATAACCTATGGCTACACCTTC. Translated, it gives CASSPGQGITYGYTF.

This chain connects TRBV7-8 to TRBJ2-2, with D maybe TRBD2 (6 bases). The germline V gene has CDR1 SGHVS and CDR2 FQNEAQ. V was clipped by 2 bases and J by 0 bases, with 10 bases between them. CDR3 length equals 16 residues. In nucleotides, the CDR3 is TGTGCCAGCAGCTTACGGGGGTTAGCGAACACCGGGGAGCTGTTTTTT. Residues: CASSLRGLANTGELFF. Variable domain in full (rest from reference TRBV7-8 and TRBJ2-2): GAGVSQSPRYKVAKRGQDVALRCDPISGHVSLFWYQQALGQGPEFLTYFQNEAQLDKSGLPSDRFFAERPEGSVSTLKIQRTQQEDSAVYLCASSLRGLANTGELFFGEGSRLTVL.

This chain connects TRBV6-1 to TRBJ2-7; TRBD2 might be the D (6 bases). Germline V gene sequence: CDR1 MNHNS, CDR2 SASEGT. V was pared by 2 bases and J by 3 bases, with 14 bases between. The CDR3 runs 15 residues. The CDR3 loop is CASSEMEGSYYEQYF. CDR3 in DNA: TGTGCCAGCAGTGAAATGGAGGGCAGTTACTACGAGCAGTACTTC.

In regard to this clone: The same CDR3 also results from other DNA sequences found in this sample. The chain is built from TRBV19 and TRBJ1-2; a possible D gene is TRBD1 (6 bases). Germline lookup yields CDR1 LNHDA and CDR2 SQIVND (reference sequence). The CDR3 covers 12 residues. The germline V and J ends were trimmed by 1 base and 8 bases, with 8 bases remaining between them. The CDR3 protein is CASSIVGGGYTF. Here the CDR3 DNA reads TGTGCCAGTAGTATAGTAGGGGGAGGCTACACCTTC. Combining the CDR3 with reference TRBV19 and TRBJ1-2 gives the whole variable domain DGGITQSPKYLFRKEGQNVTLSCEQNLNHDAMYWYRQDPGQGLRLIYYSQIVNDFQKGDIAEGYSVSREKKESFPLTVTSAQKNPTAFYLCASSIVGGGYTFGSGTRLTVV.

The CDR3 loop is CASSRETEAFF. CDR3 in DNA: TGTGCCAGCAGCCGAGAAACTGAAGCTTTCTTT. This chain links TRBV6-2 or TRBV6-3 with TRBJ1-1; D remains unclear. The ends were cut back, 6 bases at V and 5 bases at J, with 7 bases in the middle. Germline V gives CDR1 MNHEY, CDR2 SVGEGT. The CDR3 has 11 amino acids.

This rearrangement joins TRBV12-3 or TRBV12-4 to TRBJ2-7; D perhaps matches TRBD1 (5 bases). The CDR3 sequence is 12 residues long. Trimming stripped 3 bases from V and 5 bases from J, with 8 bases between. CDR3 protein: CASSLKGNEQYF. The DNA for the CDR3 is TGTGCCAGCAGTTTGAAGGGGAACGAGCAGTACTTC.

This chain links TRBV12-3 or TRBV12-4 with TRBJ1-1; possible D gene TRBD1, 5 bases. This CDR3 spans 11 amino acids. The V gene lost 5 bases and the J gene lost 10 bases, with 11 bases spanning the gap. The DNA for the CDR3 is TGTGCCAGCAGTCTTCCGGGGGTAGCTTTCTTT. This sequence encodes CASSLPGVAFF.

This clone was recorded only once. The chain is built from TRBV29-1 and TRBJ2-3; possible D gene TRBD1, 6 bases. From germline, CDR1 is SQVTM and CDR2 ANQGSEA. Trimming left V 6 bases short and J 1 base short, with 11 bases between. This CDR3 region has 13 residues. The CDR3 nucleotides are TGCAGCGTGGGGCAGGGGCGCACAGATACGCAGTATTTT. Amino acids: CSVGQGRTDTQYF.

This chain joins TRBV6-1 and TRBJ1-6; 10 bases are a match to TRBD1. Germline trimming cut 2 bases from V and 9 bases from J; bases unmatched to any gene: 7. Germline V gene data show CDR1 as MNHNS and CDR2 as SASEGT. The CDR3 totals 16 residues. CDR3 sequence: CASSEQGTGVFSPLHF. CDR3 in DNA: TGTGCCAGCAGTGAACAAGGGACAGGGGTATTTTCACCCCTCCACTTT.

The chain joins TRBV6-5 to TRBJ1-3, with D maybe TRBD1 (5 bases). The CDR3 contains 15 residues. Trimming removed 5 bases from V and 0 bases from J, with 11 bases in between. From germline, CDR1 is MNHEY and CDR2 SVGAGI. The chain's CDR3 is CASSLDRFSGNTIYF. CDR3 nucleotides: TGTGCCAGCAGTCTTGACAGATTCTCTGGAAACACCATATATTTT.

This chain connects TRBV18 to TRBJ1-2, with unresolved D. The V and J ends lost 4 bases and 8 bases respectively, with 14 bases between them. CDR3 length equals 13 residues. CDR1 KGHSH and CDR2 LQKENI come from the germline V gene. Here the CDR3 DNA reads TGTGCCAGCTCACGTCCCAGACTCGAGGGCTACACCTTC. Its protein product is CASSRPRLEGYTF.

This chain joins TRBV9 and TRBJ1-6; TRBD1 agrees at 8 bases. Trimming at V came to 2 bases and at J to 11 bases, leaving 6 bases not matched to a gene. The CDR3 has 14 amino acids. Per the germline V gene, CDR1 is SGDLS and CDR2 is YYNGEE. The CDR3 DNA reads TGTGCCAGCAGCGTGACAGGGGATAGGACACCCCTCCACTTT. This sequence encodes CASSVTGDRTPLHF. The complete variable domain, with remaining parts taken from reference TRBV9 and TRBJ1-6, reads DSGVTQTPKHLITATGQRVTLRCSPRSGDLSVYWYQQSLDQGLQFLIQYYNGEERAKGNILERFSAQQFPDLHSELNLSSLELGDSALYFCASSVTGDRTPLHFGNGTRLTVT.

The chain recombines TRBV18 with TRBJ2-3; the match to TRBD2 covers 10 bases. The CDR3 length is 15 residues. Germline V gene sequence: CDR1 KGHSH, CDR2 LQKENI. The V gene end was trimmed by 6 bases and the J gene end by 5 bases; junction bases not matched to a gene: 8. The CDR3 reads CASSPGLADIDTQYF. The CDR3 nucleotides read TGTGCCAGCTCCCCTGGACTAGCGGATATAGATACGCAGTATTTT.

J is TRBJ2-2 and V is TRBV3-1 (or the pseudogene TRBV3-2); 10 bases agree with TRBD1. Trimming cost V 8 bases and J 4 bases; bases outside gene matches: 4. There are 14 residues in the CDR3. Germline CDR1 LGHDT, CDR2 YNNKEL (reference sequence). In DNA form, the CDR3 reads TGTGCCAGCCGAGACAGGGGGCTCACCGGGGAGCTGTTTTTT. Protein: CASRDRGLTGELFF.

In the case of this clone: One junction end disagrees with the germline gene, perhaps due to a read error. The V gene is TRBV5-1, the J gene TRBJ1-3; tentatively, D is TRBD1 (5 bases). This CDR3 contains 15 residues. Germline assignment: CDR1 SGHRS and CDR2 YFSETQ. The CDR3 coding sequence is TGCGCCAGCAGCTTGGCCGTCGACAGTGGAGACACCATATATTTT. Residues: CASSLAVDSGDTIYF. Drawing the rest from reference TRBV5-1 and TRBJ1-3, the complete variable domain is KAGVTQTPRYLIKTRGQQVTLSCSPISGHRSVSWYQQTPGQGLQFLFEYFSETQRNKGNFPGRFSGRQFSNSRSEMNVSTLELGDSALYLCASSLAVDSGDTIYFGEGSWLTVV.